This T cell receptor (beta chain) emerged from a study of T-cell reconstitution after alpha-beta-depleted transplantation in children. With respect to this clonotype: Antigen unknown.

Notes on the study in general: In patients about two months after transplant, alpha-beta T cells reportedly arose from several hundred expanded graft clones. T-cell numbers and diversity one year post-transplant derived largely from freshly generated T cells. For some patients, TCRbeta diversity was high at day 60 because of recipient T cells and thymic progenitors that survived.

CDR3 size: 14 residues. The V end lost 7 bases, the J end lost 1 base, and 13 bases lay between the germline ends. The TCRbeta library incorporated unique molecular identifiers. One entry per CDR3 protein, called by TCRdb with MiXCR from the PCR reads. The sample carries fewer than 400,000 distinct CDR3 sequences, about a quarter recorded once. The chain couples TRBV12-3 or TRBV12-4 to TRBJ1-1; possibly TRBD1 for D (6 bases). This specimen was PBMCs, mostly from graft donor cells, taken 180 days after TCRalphabeta/CD19-depleted stem cell transplant. This receptor was identified in a male patient aged 10 to 17 who had a stem cell transplant for acute lymphoblastic leukemia, so the T cells may come from the graft donor. As DNA, the CDR3 is TGTGCCAGCAACCTTTCAGGGGCGAACACTGAAGCTTTCTTT. This gives the protein CASNLSGANTEAFF.